The 18 T cell receptor beta chains below were found in one sample sequenced in a study of Ad26.COV2.S vaccination and SARS-CoV-2 variants. Specified treatment: around 19 received Ad26.COV2.S at low or high dose, single or two shots; roughly five received placebo; per-sample allocation not given. Sampling happened 63 days after the first vaccine or placebo injection. The table came from immunoSEQ multiplex PCR; TCRdb's copy has only in-frame clones and leaves some out. The sample holds 430,000 or so clones, roughly 87% seen once. This specimen was peripheral blood, taken in a trial of Ad26.COV2.S vaccine versus placebo. These TCRs come from a person aged 18-60 years who received the Ad26.COV2.S COVID-19 vaccine or a placebo.

The V and J genes are TRBV5-1 and TRBJ1-2, with a weak D call TRBD1 (6 bases). The germline gives CDR1 SGHRS, CDR2 YFSETQ. This CDR3 is 18 amino acids long. Trimming took 4 bases from V and 2 from J, leaving 24 bases between them. In DNA, the CDR3 is TGCGCCAGCAGCCCGGGGGGGCAGGTCTTACCTAAAAACTATGGCTACACCTTC. Amino acids: CASSPGGQVLPKNYGYTF.

The chain links TRBV19 to TRBJ2-1; 7 bases are shared with TRBD1. V was clipped by 6 bases and J by 8 bases; unmatched bases: 7. CDR1 is LNHDA, CDR2 SQIVND, per germline (reference sequence). This CDR3 spans 13 amino acids. The CDR3 nucleotides are TGTGCCAGTAGCCCGACAGGGTTCCATGAGCAGTTCTTC. It is translated as CASSPTGFHEQFF.

The J gene is TRBJ1-5, the V gene TRBV7-2; TRBD1 matches 11 bases. The J segment lost 5 bases and the V segment lost 1 base, leaving 7 bases of the junction unmatched. CDR1 is SGHTA, CDR2 FQGNSA, per germline. The CDR3 sequence is 17 residues long. The CDR3 DNA is TGTGCCAGCAGCTTAGGGACAGGGGGCGGATTAGATCAGCCCCAGCATTTT. Its protein product is CASSLGTGGGLDQPQHF.

The CDR3 sequence: CASSVGQEVGDTQYF. CDR3 coding DNA: TGTGCCAGCAGCGTCGGACAGGAGGTCGGAGATACGCAGTATTTT. This rearrangement joins TRBV9 to TRBJ2-3; TRBD1 agrees at 7 bases. The germline gives CDR1 SGDLS, CDR2 YYNGEE. V lost 2 bases to trimming and J lost 5 bases; unmatched junction nucleotides: 8. The CDR3 runs to 15 residues.

The rearrangement uses TRBV6-6 and TRBJ2-7; 7 bases are a match to TRBD1. This CDR3 contains 14 residues. J was trimmed by 5 bases and V by 4 bases; bases with no gene match: 8. From germline, CDR1 is MNHNY and CDR2 SVGAGI (reference sequence). CDR3 region: CASSLDRVENEQYF. The DNA of the CDR3 is TGTGCCAGCAGTTTAGACAGGGTTGAGAACGAGCAGTACTTC.

The rearrangement joins TRBV7-6 to TRBJ2-3; D unclear. CDR3 length equals 12 residues. V gave up 4 bases and J gave up 2 bases, with 4 bases separating them. Per the germline V gene, CDR1 is SGHVS and CDR2 is FNYEAQ. This CDR3 reads CASSYITDTQYF. CDR3 DNA: TGTGCCAGCAGCTATATCACAGATACGCAGTATTTT.

The chain uses TRBV5-6 and TRBJ1-1; D remains unclear. This CDR3 is 12 amino acids long. Trimming removed 4 bases at V and 5 bases at J, with 9 bases between. Germline V CDR1 and CDR2: SGHDT, YYEEEE. The CDR3: CASSQPQTEAFF. The CDR3, as DNA: TGTGCCAGCAGCCAGCCGCAAACTGAAGCTTTCTTT.

This chain links TRBV5-1 with TRBJ1-4; 11 nucleotides align to TRBD1. Germline assignment: CDR1 SGHRS and CDR2 YFSETQ. The CDR3 is made up of 13 amino acids. V trimming: 5 bases; J trimming: 7 bases; junction bases outside the gene matches: 1. The CDR3 DNA reads TGCGCCAGCAGAGGGACAGGGGGTGAAAAACTGTTTTTT. Translation gives CASRGTGGEKLFF.

The CDR3 coding sequence is TGTGCCAGCGTTTCCAGGGGCTGTGCCCTCAACACTGAAGCTTTCTTT. It yields the protein CASVSRGCALNTEAFF. This chain joins TRBV7-2 and TRBJ1-1, with D perhaps TRBD1 (6 bases). The CDR3 loop spans 16 amino acids. CDR1 SGHTA and CDR2 FQGNSA come from the germline V gene. V was cut by 8 bases and J by 2 bases, with 21 bases left in between.

The V call is TRBV2, the J call TRBJ2-1; D ambiguous. The CDR3 loop spans 11 amino acids. Germline loops: CDR1 SNHLY, CDR2 FYNNEI. V was clipped by 7 bases and J by 7 bases, with 8 bases between them. The CDR3 loop reads CASMSWNEQFF. CDR3 nucleotide sequence: TGTGCCAGCATGAGCTGGAATGAGCAGTTCTTC.

Here the CDR3 reads CASSLEGATSPLHF. For the CDR3, the DNA is TGTGCCAGCAGCTTAGAGGGGGCGACTTCACCCCTCCACTTT. The rearrangement joins TRBV7-3 to TRBJ1-6, with 7 bases lining up with TRBD1. Germline loops: CDR1 SGHTA, CDR2 FQGTGA. V dropped 2 bases and J dropped 9; count of bases not matched to a gene: 4. The CDR3 is 14 residues long.

The chain recombines TRBV5-1 with TRBJ2-1; D could derive from TRBD1 or TRBD2 (6 bases each). The CDR3 covers 18 residues. The V gene's germline CDR1 is SGHRS and CDR2 YFSETQ. V was cut by 0 bases and J by 1 base, with 17 bases left in between. The CDR3 region is CASSLVGRGGQSYNEQFF. CDR3 DNA sequence: TGCGCCAGCAGCTTGGTTGGGCGTGGGGGGCAGTCCTACAATGAGCAGTTCTTC.

This chain connects TRBV5-4 to TRBJ1-1; D gene unclear. There are 15 residues in the CDR3. V lost 4 bases and J 7 bases, leaving 20 bases between the germline ends. Germline-derived CDR1 and CDR2 are SGHNT and YYREEE (reference sequence). This chain's CDR3 is CASSNPSAGDREAFF. In DNA form, the CDR3 reads TGTGCCAGCAGCAATCCCTCGGCAGGAGACCGTGAAGCTTTCTTT.

The chain employs TRBV6-5 and TRBJ1-2; weak D call: TRBD1 (6 bases). V was cut by 2 bases and J by 4 bases, with 17 bases left in between. This CDR3 region has 16 residues. Germline lookup yields CDR1 MNHEY and CDR2 SVGAGI. The CDR3 DNA sequence: TGTGCCAGCAGTTACACTCTAGGGGGGCTCACCTATGGCTACACCTTC. Its translation: CASSYTLGGLTYGYTF.

The chain couples TRBV23-1 to TRBJ1-2; tentatively, D is TRBD1 (5 bases). TRBV23-1 is assigned to the ORF class and has an uncertain function. Trimming took 4 bases from V and 5 from J, leaving 17 bases between them. There are 15 residues in the CDR3. CDR3 coding DNA: TGCGCCAGCAGTCCGTATAGAGGGGATAATTATGGCTACACCTTC. It codes for CASSPYRGDNYGYTF.

In DNA, the CDR3 is TGTGCCAGCTCACCAGTGAGGCAGGGTCAACTCTGGGATGAGCAGTTCTTC. It codes for CASSPVRQGQLWDEQFF. The rearrangement joins TRBV18 to TRBJ2-1; D might be TRBD1 (5 bases). Trimming removed 2 bases from V and 8 bases from J, with 22 bases in between. Germline loops: CDR1 KGHSH, CDR2 LQKENI. The CDR3 spans 17 residues. Full variable domain (missing parts from reference TRBV18 and TRBJ2-1): NAGVMQNPRHLVRRRGQEARLRCSPMKGHSHVYWYRQLPEEGLKFMVYLQKENIIDESGMPKERFSAEFPKEGPSILRIQQVVRGDSAAYFCASSPVRQGQLWDEQFFGPGTRLTVL.

This clone was detected once. The V gene is TRBV28, the J gene TRBJ2-7, with D possibly matching TRBD2 (7 bases). Germline lookup yields CDR1 MDHEN and CDR2 SYDVKM. CDR3 length: 14 residues. The V end lost 6 bases, the J end lost 4 bases, and 16 bases lay between the germline ends. DNA of the CDR3: TGTGCCAGCAGCGCGGGGGCTACACTGTACGAGCAGTACTTC. It yields the protein CASSAGATLYEQYF.

This chain joins TRBV5-1 and TRBJ2-6; D is ambiguous. V was trimmed by 2 bases and J by 0 bases, leaving 6 bases between them. This CDR3 contains 15 residues. Germline loops: CDR1 SGHRS, CDR2 YFSETQ. The DNA for the CDR3 is TGCGCCAGCAGCTTAGAGCTCTCTGGGGCCAACGTCCTGACTTTC. This encodes CASSLELSGANVLTF.